This passage covers 28 T cell receptor beta chains from one sample sequenced in a study of blood T cell repertoires in COVID-19. The protocol was immunoSEQ multiplex PCR, while the TCRdb copy is restricted to in-frame clones and leaves out a portion. Of more than 300,000 clones listed, about 87% are singletons. The source material was peripheral blood. These receptors all stem from a young woman with COVID-19, enrolled during active disease.

The genes are TRBV18 and TRBJ1-1; D remains ambiguous. The length of the CDR3 is 14 residues. Trimming took off 2 bases at V and 1 base at J, with 8 bases between the two ends. From germline, CDR1 is KGHSH and CDR2 LQKENI. In DNA form, the CDR3 reads TGTGCCAGCTCACCAGCGTTCCGGAACACTGAAGCTTTCTTT. This codes for CASSPAFRNTEAFF.

This chain links TRBV7-8 with TRBJ1-2; no firm D call. Per germline, CDR1 SGHVS and CDR2 FQNEAQ. The CDR3 is 14 residues long. Trimming took 4 bases from V and 4 from J, leaving 13 bases between them. In DNA, the CDR3 is TGTGCCAGCAGCTCCCAGCAGGCCGTCTATGGCTACACCTTC. Encoded protein: CASSSQQAVYGYTF.

This chain joins TRBV30 and TRBJ2-1; a possible D gene is TRBD2 (6 bases). V dropped 4 bases and J dropped 2 bases, with 9 bases sitting between them. The CDR3 is made up of 13 amino acids. The germline gives CDR1 GTSNPN, CDR2 SVGIG (reference sequence). The DNA for the CDR3 is TGTGCCTGGACCGGCGGGGCCTACAATGAGCAGTTCTTC. Translating gives CAWTGGAYNEQFF.

The rearrangement joins TRBV13 to TRBJ2-7, with D tentatively TRBD2 (7 bases). This CDR3 has 18 residues. V was clipped by 2 bases and J by 0 bases, with 20 bases between them. Germline V gene sequence: CDR1 PRHDT, CDR2 FYEKMQ (reference sequence). The CDR3 DNA follows: TGTGCCAGCAGCTTAACGGGGGGACGGGGGCCTAGCTCCTACGAGCAGTACGTC. It codes for CASSLTGGRGPSSYEQYV.

This clone was observed a single time. This CDR3 is CASSPIQGLGTEAFF. The CDR3 region has the DNA TGTGCCAGCAGCCCTATTCAGGGGCTAGGCACTGAAGCTTTCTTT. The chain recombines TRBV6-6 with TRBJ1-1; D perhaps matches TRBD1 (6 bases). From germline, CDR1 is MNHNY and CDR2 SVGAGI (reference sequence). The CDR3 is 15 amino acids. V gave up 6 bases and J gave up 4 bases, with 18 bases separating them.

The chain is built from TRBV3-1 (or the pseudogene TRBV3-2) and TRBJ1-1, with D uncertain. The CDR3 consists of 14 residues. From germline, CDR1 is LGHDT and CDR2 YNNKEL (reference sequence). V lost 3 bases and J lost 3, with 11 bases in between. The CDR3: CASSQRESDTEAFF. Here the CDR3 DNA reads TGTGCCAGCAGCCAGAGGGAATCGGACACTGAAGCTTTCTTT.

This chain joins TRBV18 and TRBJ1-2; a possible D gene is TRBD1 (5 bases). CDR1 and CDR2 from the germline V gene are KGHSH and LQKENI. There are 13 residues in the CDR3. The ends were cut back, 4 bases at V and 3 bases at J, with 9 bases in the middle. The CDR3 DNA follows: TGTGCCAGCTCACAGGGGAGGGACTATGGCTACACCTTC. Amino acids: CASSQGRDYGYTF. Combining the CDR3 with reference TRBV18 and TRBJ1-2 gives the whole variable domain NAGVMQNPRHLVRRRGQEARLRCSPMKGHSHVYWYRQLPEEGLKFMVYLQKENIIDESGMPKERFSAEFPKEGPSILRIQQVVRGDSAAYFCASSQGRDYGYTFGSGTRLTVV.

The gene calls are TRBV7-3 and TRBJ2-7; no definite D call. V lost 6 bases, J lost 0 bases, and 15 bases lay in between. Germline-derived CDR1 and CDR2 are SGHTA and FQGTGA. This CDR3 has 15 amino acids. The CDR3 is CASREQQLSSYEQYF. The CDR3 DNA reads TGTGCCAGCAGGGAACAGCAATTGAGCTCCTACGAGCAGTACTTC.

The chain combines TRBV9 with TRBJ2-2; 7 bases align to TRBD2. Germline CDR1 reads SGDLS; CDR2 reads YYNGEE. Trimming removed 4 bases from V and 1 base from J; junction bases left unmatched: 7. The CDR3 loop spans 16 amino acids. DNA for the CDR3: TGTGCCAGCAGCTACCTGGGAGGGAAGAACACCGGGGAGCTGTTTTTT. Protein: CASSYLGGKNTGELFF.

This clone was detected only once. The rearrangement uses TRBV19 and TRBJ1-6, with 8 positions matching TRBD1. Losses at the gene ends were 3 bases for V and 5 bases for J; bases not matched to a gene: 3. Germline V gives CDR1 LNHDA, CDR2 SQIVND (reference sequence). The CDR3 contains 15 residues. The CDR3, as DNA: TGTGCCAGTAGTATGACAGGGGCCCATAATTCACCCCTCCACTTT. This gives the protein CASSMTGAHNSPLHF.

V is TRBV11-2 and J is TRBJ2-2; tentatively, D is TRBD2 (5 bases). The CDR3 length is 17 residues. V dropped 1 base and J dropped 1 base, with 13 bases sitting between them. Germline V gene data show CDR1 as SGHAT and CDR2 as FQNNGV. The CDR3 DNA reads as TGTGCCAGCAGCTTAGGTTTCCGGGAAAAGAACACCGGGGAGCTGTTTTTT. Its translation: CASSLGFREKNTGELFF.

This chain uses TRBV2 with TRBJ2-4; D is perhaps TRBD1 (6 bases). The V gene lost 8 bases and the J gene lost 1 base, with 15 bases spanning the gap. Germline CDR1 reads SNHLY; CDR2 reads FYNNEI. This CDR3 comprises 15 residues. CDR3 sequence: CASRKGVTAKNIQYF. CDR3 bases: TGTGCCAGCCGGAAGGGGGTTACGGCCAAAAACATTCAGTACTTC.

The V call is TRBV15, the J call TRBJ2-3; D is perhaps TRBD1 (6 bases). CDR1 and CDR2 from the germline V gene are LNHNV and YYDKDF (reference sequence). The CDR3 contains 16 residues. V was shortened by 0 bases and J by 2 bases, with 12 bases between the two germline ends. Here the CDR3 DNA reads TGTGCCACCAGCAGAGATTCTGGGGGCTCCACAGATACGCAGTATTTT. Translation gives CATSRDSGGSTDTQYF. Full variable domain (outside the CDR3, taken from reference TRBV15 and TRBJ2-3): DAMVIQNPRYQVTQFGKPVTLSCSQTLNHNVMYWYQQKSSQAPKLLFHYYDKDFNNEADTPDNFQSRRPNTSFCFLDIRSPGLGDTAMYLCATSRDSGGSTDTQYFGPGTRLTVL.

The chain carries TRBV25-1 and TRBJ1-3; D call uncertain. CDR1 is MGHDK and CDR2 is SYGVNS in the germline V gene. The V gene lost 5 bases and the J gene lost 0 bases, with 5 bases spanning the gap. The CDR3 loop spans 13 amino acids. The CDR3 nucleotides read TGTGCCAGCAGTCTATACTCTGGAAACACCATATATTTT. Amino acids: CASSLYSGNTIYF.

V and J are TRBV29-1 and TRBJ1-4; no reliable D call. V was clipped by 4 bases and J by 0 bases, with 6 bases between them. The CDR3 loop spans 13 amino acids. Per germline, CDR1 SQVTM and CDR2 ANQGSEA. DNA for the CDR3: TGCAGCGTTGGGAGGTCAACTAATGAAAAACTGTTTTTT. It yields the protein CSVGRSTNEKLFF.

The chain uses TRBV3-1 (or the pseudogene TRBV3-2) and TRBJ1-1; possibly TRBD1 for D (6 bases). CDR1 LGHDT and CDR2 YNNKEL come from the germline V gene (reference sequence). The V gene lost 2 bases and the J gene lost 4 bases, with 11 bases spanning the gap. The length of the CDR3 is 14 residues. The CDR3 protein is CASSQREGVTEAFF. The CDR3 coding sequence is TGTGCCAGCAGCCAACGAGAGGGGGTCACTGAAGCTTTCTTT.

The V call is TRBV2, the J call TRBJ1-4; unclear D gene. Germline CDR1 SNHLY, CDR2 FYNNEI. V lost 8 bases to trimming and J lost 4 bases, with 11 bases between them. The CDR3 is made up of 13 amino acids. Here the CDR3 reads CASRSSFNEKLFF. The CDR3 DNA sequence: TGTGCCAGCCGGTCTAGTTTTAATGAAAAACTGTTTTTT.

The gene calls are TRBV15 and TRBJ1-3; D is unresolved. The CDR3 sequence is 17 residues long. Germline assignment: CDR1 LNHNV and CDR2 YYDKDF (reference sequence). Trimming stripped 0 bases from V and 0 bases from J, with 12 bases between. The CDR3 DNA is TGTGCCACCAGCAGAGATCGTCGTGCGGCCTCTGGAAACACCATATATTTT. Its translation: CATSRDRRAASGNTIYF.

The V call is TRBV7-9, the J call TRBJ1-2, with D hard to call. The germline V gene has CDR1 SEHNR and CDR2 FQNEAQ (reference sequence). V dropped 1 base and J dropped 0 bases, with 6 bases sitting between them. CDR3 length: 14 residues. CDR3 sequence: CASSLVVANYGYTF. The CDR3 nucleotides read TGTGCCAGCAGCTTAGTGGTAGCTAACTATGGCTACACCTTC.

This chain joins TRBV6-4 and TRBJ1-2; a possible D gene is TRBD1 (6 bases). Between the trimmed V and J ends, which lost 6 bases and 2 bases, there was a span of 16 bases. This CDR3 contains 15 residues. CDR1 is MRHNA and CDR2 is SNTAGT in the germline V gene. The DNA of the CDR3 is TGTGCCAGCAGCCTGGAGGGGGGGGAGAACTATGGCTACACCTTC. Its protein product is CASSLEGGENYGYTF.

The rearrangement joins TRBV19 to TRBJ2-2; D perhaps matches TRBD2 (6 bases). The CDR3 totals 12 residues. CDR1 LNHDA and CDR2 SQIVND come from the germline V gene (reference sequence). V lost 8 bases and J 4 bases, leaving 8 bases between the germline ends. In DNA form, the CDR3 reads TGTGCCAGTGGACTATTCACCGGGGAGCTGTTTTTT. It encodes CASGLFTGELFF.

The V call is TRBV28, the J call TRBJ1-6, with 9 bases fitting TRBD1. CDR1 and CDR2 from the germline V gene are MDHEN and SYDVKM. CDR3 length: 14 residues. V lost 8 bases, J lost 7 bases, and 6 bases stayed unmatched. The DNA for the CDR3 is TGTGCCAGCGGGGACAGGGAACCCAATTCACCCCTCCACTTT. Translation gives CASGDREPNSPLHF. The whole variable domain, remainder taken from reference TRBV28 and TRBJ1-6, is DVKVTQSSRYLVKRTGEKVFLECVQDMDHENMFWYRQDPGLGLRLIYFSYDVKMKEKGDIPEGYSVSREKKERFSLILESASTNQTSMYLCASGDREPNSPLHFGNGTRLTVT.

This chain links TRBV14 with TRBJ2-1; 7 bases are shared with TRBD2. Germline CDR1 reads SGHDN; CDR2 reads FVKESK. V was pared by 2 bases and J by 7 bases, with 2 bases of the junction left unmatched. CDR3 length: 13 amino acids. CDR3 DNA sequence: TGTGCCAGCAGCCAATTACTAGCGAATGAGCAGTTCTTC. Translating gives CASSQLLANEQFF.

This clone appeared a single time. The rearrangement joins TRBV11-3 to TRBJ2-5; 7 nucleotides agree with TRBD1. This CDR3 comprises 13 residues. The V gene end was trimmed by 4 bases and the J gene end by 5 bases; junction bases not matched to a gene: 4. CDR1 is SGHNT and CDR2 is YENEEA in the germline V gene. As DNA, the CDR3 is TGTGCCAGCAGCTCCGACAGGGAGGAGACCCAGTACTTC. Residues: CASSSDREETQYF.

The CDR3 spells CASRDREDQPQHF. The CDR3 DNA follows: TGTGCCAGCCGGGACAGGGAGGATCAGCCCCAGCATTTT. The J gene is TRBJ1-5, the V gene TRBV19, with TRBD1 matching over 9 bases. CDR1 and CDR2 (germline): LNHDA, SQIVND (reference sequence). Trimming took 9 bases from V and 5 from J; bases not matched to a gene: 5. CDR3 length: 13 amino acids.

This rearrangement joins TRBV5-5 to TRBJ2-5; possible D gene TRBD2, 7 bases. Trimming took off 4 bases at V and 4 bases at J, with 29 bases between the two ends. Germline-derived CDR1 and CDR2 are SGHKS and YYEKEE (reference sequence). This CDR3 spans 19 amino acids. The CDR3 here is CASSAGRLEGGPSAETQYF. CDR3 DNA sequence: TGTGCCAGCAGCGCTGGAAGGTTGGAGGGGGGGCCTTCAGCAGAGACCCAGTACTTC. Together with reference TRBV5-5 and TRBJ2-5, the CDR3 gives the full variable domain: DAGVTQSPTHLIKTRGQQVTLRCSPISGHKSVSWYQQVLGQGPQFIFQYYEKEERGRGNFPDRFSARQFPNYSSELNVNALLLGDSALYLCASSAGRLEGGPSAETQYFGPGTRLLVL.

This clone was found a few times. The chain carries TRBV5-4 and TRBJ1-5, with 10 bases that match TRBD1. Germline CDR1 SGHNT, CDR2 YYREEE (reference sequence). This CDR3 region has 14 residues. V shed 5 bases and J 6 bases; nucleotides not matched to a gene: 5. As DNA, the CDR3 is TGTGCCAGCAGTCAAGACAGGGGGCTTCAGCCCCAGCATTTT. The encoded protein is CASSQDRGLQPQHF.

The chain recombines TRBV7-5 with TRBJ2-5; the table gives TRBD2 as D, unverified against the DNA. TRBV7-5 is labeled a pseudogene. The CDR3 is 12 residues long. The CDR3 DNA reads TGTGTCAGAAGCTTTATTCTCGAGACCCAGTACTTC. This sequence encodes CVRSFILETQYF.